These 10 T cell receptor beta chains were sequenced from one sample in a study of blood T cell repertoires in COVID-19. Libraries were prepared by immunoSEQ multiplex PCR; TCRdb keeps only in-frame clonotypes and omits some of them. Of roughly 38,000 clones listed, about 86% are singletons. The specimen was peripheral blood. The receptors originated from a man aged 50 to 60 in a cohort sampled during active COVID-19.

This clone was detected only a few times. The chain has TRBV15 and TRBJ1-5; D gene uncertain. Per the germline V gene, CDR1 is LNHNV and CDR2 is YYDKDF (reference sequence). The CDR3 runs 14 residues. Trimming removed 0 bases from V and 0 bases from J, with 3 bases in between. The CDR3 loop reads CATSRDLSNQPQHF. The DNA of the CDR3 is TGTGCCACCAGCAGAGATCTTAGCAATCAGCCCCAGCATTTT. Full variable domain (rest looked up from reference TRBV15 and TRBJ1-5): DAMVIQNPRYQVTQFGKPVTLSCSQTLNHNVMYWYQQKSSQAPKLLFHYYDKDFNNEADTPDNFQSRRPNTSFCFLDIRSPGLGDTAMYLCATSRDLSNQPQHFGDGTRLSIL.

The chain uses TRBV24-1 and TRBJ2-3, with TRBD1 matching 7 bases. Germline CDR1 and CDR2: KGHDR and SFDVKD. This CDR3 region has 15 residues. V shed 6 bases, J shed 1 base, and the junction held 6 bases outside the gene matches. For the CDR3, the DNA is TGTGCCACCAGTTCAGGGGGAGTGGGCACAGATACGCAGTATTTT. Translated: CATSSGGVGTDTQYF.

This clone came up a few times. The chain uses TRBV2 and TRBJ1-4; TRBD1 aligns across 9 bases. There are 14 residues in the CDR3. Germline CDR1 is SNHLY and CDR2 is FYNNEI. Unmatched junction bases numbered 6, after V lost 6 bases and J lost 7 bases. CDR3 nucleotide sequence: TGTGCCAGCAGGGTACAGGGGGCACGTGAAAAACTGTTTTTT. Its translation: CASRVQGAREKLFF.

The rearrangement joins TRBV2 to TRBJ1-1, with 8 bases identical to TRBD1. CDR3 length: 14 residues. The J segment lost 2 bases and the V segment lost 11 bases, leaving 10 bases of the junction unmatched. The V gene's germline CDR1 is SNHLY and CDR2 FYNNEI. CDR3 bases: TGTGCCGCCACTCGACAGGGGCCCAACACTGAAGCTTTCTTT. This sequence encodes CAATRQGPNTEAFF.

The V and J genes are TRBV12-3 or TRBV12-4 and TRBJ2-7, with a weak D call TRBD1 (6 bases). Trimming shortened V by 5 bases and J by 6 bases, and 14 bases separated the two germline ends. CDR3 length: 13 residues. The CDR3: CASSLRQDAEQYV. The CDR3 nucleotides read TGTGCCAGCAGTCTGAGACAGGACGCCGAGCAGTACGTC.

The rearrangement uses TRBV7-9 and TRBJ2-1; 7 bases are shared with TRBD2. The CDR3 contains 15 residues. Germline CDR1 and CDR2: SEHNR and FQNEAQ (reference sequence). Trimming took 4 bases from V and 6 from J; bases not matched to a gene: 9. CDR3 region: CASSSLMGGVNEQFF. The CDR3 DNA is TGTGCCAGCAGCTCCCTAATGGGAGGGGTCAATGAGCAGTTCTTC.

The chain combines TRBV30 with TRBJ1-4; D might be TRBD1 (6 bases). This CDR3 comprises 13 residues. Germline V gene lookup returns CDR1 GTSNPN and CDR2 SVGIG (reference sequence). V was trimmed by 3 bases and J by 5 bases, leaving 10 bases between them. The CDR3 DNA follows: TGTGCCTGGAGCCAGGGGTGGAATGAAAAACTGTTTTTT. Protein product: CAWSQGWNEKLFF.

This clone was seen only once. The chain joins TRBV7-8 to TRBJ1-2, with D perhaps TRBD1 (6 bases). Germline V gene data show CDR1 as SGHVS and CDR2 as FQNEAQ. V was clipped by 5 bases and J by 0 bases, with 13 bases between them. The CDR3 length is 15 residues. CDR3 DNA: TGTGCCAGCAGCCTAGGACAGTTAACTAACTATGGCTACACCTTC. Protein product: CASSLGQLTNYGYTF.

The chain is built from TRBV10-2 and TRBJ1-6; 10 bases match TRBD1. Germline V gives CDR1 WSHSY, CDR2 SAAADI. V was pared by 3 bases and J by 13 bases, with 9 bases of the junction left unmatched. The CDR3 extends over 15 amino acids. In DNA, the CDR3 is TGCGCCAGCAGTGAAGACAGGGGGCAAGGGGCCCCCCTCCACTTT. Translation gives CASSEDRGQGAPLHF.

J is TRBJ2-7 and V is TRBV30, with 8 bases identical to TRBD1. J gave up 2 bases and V 2 bases, and 2 bases lay outside the gene matches. The CDR3 contains 13 residues. Germline CDR1 and CDR2: GTSNPN and SVGIG (reference sequence). CDR3 nucleotide sequence: TGTGCCTGGAGTAAGGGACAGGCCTACGAGCAGTACTTC. Residues: CAWSKGQAYEQYF.